This TCR beta chain was found in a study of blood T cell repertoires in COVID-19 (dated by TCRdb to the early 2020s). Concerning the study at large: The collaborator samples originated in the United States, Italy and Spain and spanned the acute and convalescent phases of COVID-19. Where available, HLA class I and class II types were obtained from metadata supplied by the sample provider rather than from assay-based typing. The prospective study material was composed of cDNA or gDNA derived from T cells, B-cell-depleted T cells, or PBMCs. Deeply sampled blood TCRbeta repertoires from subjects exposed to, actively infected with, or recovered from COVID-19 were included in the dataset. The samples were drawn from the first 160 participants of the ongoing ImmuneRACE study and from 950 to 1,500 subjects provided by 6 global collaborators. The repertoires were released in a freely available public database intended as a resource for research on the immune response to SARS-CoV-2. A de-identified subject ID, COVID-19 status, age in years and sex were almost always included in the sample metadata.

Results and caveats for the whole study, not just this receptor: The quantity of clinical and demographic metadata differed by source and by participant and was supplied without curation.

One collaborating source in Seattle enrolled patients while the patients were actively infected and followed the patients over time throughout the course of disease. The collaborating institutions used their own protocols to collect whole blood in K2EDTA tubes. Collaborator samples were shipped for TCRbeta analysis as frozen whole blood, isolated PBMCs, or DNA extracted from either sample type. TCRbeta CDR3 regions were amplified from genomic DNA using the immunoSEQ Assay, a bias-controlled multiplex PCR. As for the authors' bioinformatics: Within the assay, amplification of reference gene primers was used to estimate how many nucleated cells each sample contained. To quantify the absolute abundance of each unique TCRbeta CDR3 rearrangement, sequence reads were collapsed and filtered. For each sample, productive Simpson clonality was calculated by taking the square root of Simpson's diversity index across productive rearrangements. The table comes from immuneACCESS by way of TCRdb, which keeps in-frame sequences with V and J called. Part of the clones is missing from these tables; in studies checked, under half for an unresolved V gene and the rest for unknown reasons. From that table come the V and J calls and clone size; the DNA was used to work out D and trimming. This sample holds under 400,000 clones; about nine tenths were observed only once. The ten largest clonotypes hold roughly 2.9% of the sample.

This clone has only one observation. Its specific antigen is unknown. Per-nucleotide qualities are absent, and no much larger clonotype sits a single base away. The CDR3 covers 15 residues, taking in both the cysteine and the phenylalanine. Here the CDR3 DNA is all that survives: 45 bases in frame from base 1. V has 5 bases trimmed and J has 1 base trimmed; junction bases matching no gene number 6. Looking up the germline V gene yields CDR1 SGHVS and CDR2 FQNEAQ. This clonotype originated in a woman between 25 and 40 years old with COVID-19, enrolled during active disease. The V and J genes are TRBV7-8 and TRBJ1-1, with TRBD1 matching 8 junction bases. Sequencing was done on a sample of peripheral blood. The DNA is TGTGCCAGCAGCCCACGGGACAGGCCGAACACTGAAGCTTTCTTT. Its protein reads: CASSPRDRPNTEAFF.